This T cell receptor (beta chain) was profiled in a study of CD8 T cells in ankylosing spondylitis. Study-level results: A motif of eight highly homologous TCR beta variants was seen as apparently characteristic of ankylosing spondylitis blood. There was reportedly significant enrichment of clones that were disease-linked in matched ankylosing spondylitis synovial fluid. Disease-linked clones had a CD8+ phenotype and relatively low frequency in peripheral blood.

On this clonotype: Its matching antigen is unknown.

Quantitative molecular-barcoded 5'-RACE generated the TCR beta libraries. TCRdb called the 5' RACE reads again in MiXCR, with one record for every CDR3 protein. The sample yields over 400,000 distinct CDR3 sequences, 25% to 30% seen once. The germline V gene has CDR1 SGHAT and CDR2 FQNNGV. V was pared by 2 bases and J by 3 bases, with 11 bases between. The CDR3 sequence is 15 residues long. The clonotype originates from a male donor with ankylosing spondylitis. Sequencing was performed on blood, either unsorted or a sorted T cell fraction (not recorded which). This rearrangement joins TRBV11-2 to TRBJ2-1; D might be TRBD2 (6 bases). In nucleotides, the CDR3 is TGTGCCAGCAGCTTACGCGGGACGGACTACAATGAGCAGTTCTTC. It translates to CASSLRGTDYNEQFF. The variable domain in full, completed from reference TRBV11-2 and TRBJ2-1, reads EAGVAQSPRYKIIEKRQSVAFWCNPISGHATLYWYQQILGQGPKLLIQFQNNGVVDDSQLPKDRFSAERLKGVDSTLKIQPAKLEDSAVYLCASSLRGTDYNEQFFGPGTRLTVL.